The rows below give T cell receptor beta chains drawn from one sample of a study of T cell responses to AZD1222 COVID-19 vaccine. Data came from immunoSEQ multiplex PCR; TCRdb stores just in-frame clones and leaves some out. This table has over 100,000 clones, approximately 85% appearing once. Material: peripheral blood, obtained on day 0 of MenACWY control vaccination. Receptors originate from an adult in good health. Each CDR3 is given without its conserved first and last residue. The D gene is left open where the match is weak.

D gene	V gene	CDR3 protein
TRBD2	TRBV25-1	ASSEWLAGGSDTQY
-	TRBV5-6	ASSLGRETQY
TRBD1	TRBV11-3	ASSPGQGNEQF
TRBD2	TRBV10-3	AISVTSGGAGEQF
-	TRBV7-2	ASSFSGGAMNTQY
-	TRBV6-5	ASKNGGTDTQY
-	TRBV28	ASFGSLPAGYGYT
-	TRBV25-1	ASSAGGGVGSYNSPLH
-	TRBV9	ASSVGARRDYGYT
TRBD1	TRBV4-3	ASSQDSTGSSYEQY
-	TRBV5-4	ASSPDPGPGNTIY
-	TRBV27	ATSTIGVSRADTQY
-	TRBV19	ASSIDDWVTEAF
TRBD2	TRBV20-1	SASRPGLAVTDTQY
-	TRBV9	ASSRDNQPQH
-	TRBV20-1	SASGTSQETQY
-	TRBV10-3	AISESLGGPRENQPQH
-	TRBV7-2	ASSRRGWVGELF
-	TRBV7-9	ASKAEGNEQF
-	TRBV9	ASSLTPQTDQPQH
-	TRBV7-2	ASSPGGMGDNEQF
-	TRBV6-6	ASRERSGNIQY
-	TRBV3-1/TRBV3-2	ASSPMAVNTGELF
TRBD2	TRBV7-8	ASSRRLAGSYEQY
-	TRBV2	ASTADSPNEQF